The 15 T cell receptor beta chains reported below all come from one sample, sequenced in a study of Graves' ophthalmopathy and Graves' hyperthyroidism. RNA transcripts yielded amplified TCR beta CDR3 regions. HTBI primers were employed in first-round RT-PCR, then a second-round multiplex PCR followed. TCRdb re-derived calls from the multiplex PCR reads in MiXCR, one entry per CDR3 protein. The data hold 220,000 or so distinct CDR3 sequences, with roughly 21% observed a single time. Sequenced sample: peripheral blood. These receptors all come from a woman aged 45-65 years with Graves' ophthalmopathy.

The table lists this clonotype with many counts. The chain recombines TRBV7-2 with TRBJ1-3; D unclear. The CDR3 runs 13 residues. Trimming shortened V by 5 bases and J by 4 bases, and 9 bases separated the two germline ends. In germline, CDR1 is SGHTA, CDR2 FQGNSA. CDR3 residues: CASSAGRGNTIYF. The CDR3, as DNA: TGTGCCAGCAGCGCCGGTAGGGGAAACACCATATATTTT.

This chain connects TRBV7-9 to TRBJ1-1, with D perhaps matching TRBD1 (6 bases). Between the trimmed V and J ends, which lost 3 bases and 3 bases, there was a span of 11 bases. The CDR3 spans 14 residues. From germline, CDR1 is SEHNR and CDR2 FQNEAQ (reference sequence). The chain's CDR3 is CASSLGAGYTEAFF. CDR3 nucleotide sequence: TGTGCCAGCAGCTTGGGGGCAGGGTACACTGAAGCTTTCTTT.

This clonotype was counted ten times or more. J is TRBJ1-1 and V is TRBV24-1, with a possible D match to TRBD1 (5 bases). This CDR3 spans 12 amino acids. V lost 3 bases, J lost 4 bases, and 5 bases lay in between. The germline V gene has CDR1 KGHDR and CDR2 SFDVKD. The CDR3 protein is CATSDGGTEAFF. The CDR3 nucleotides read TGTGCCACCAGTGATGGGGGCACTGAAGCTTTCTTT.

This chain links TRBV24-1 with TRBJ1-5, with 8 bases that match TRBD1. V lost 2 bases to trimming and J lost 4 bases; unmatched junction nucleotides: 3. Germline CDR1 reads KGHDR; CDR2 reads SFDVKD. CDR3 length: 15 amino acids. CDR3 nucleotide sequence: TGTGCCACCAGTGATTCGGACAGGGCGAATCAGCCCCAGCATTTT. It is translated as CATSDSDRANQPQHF.

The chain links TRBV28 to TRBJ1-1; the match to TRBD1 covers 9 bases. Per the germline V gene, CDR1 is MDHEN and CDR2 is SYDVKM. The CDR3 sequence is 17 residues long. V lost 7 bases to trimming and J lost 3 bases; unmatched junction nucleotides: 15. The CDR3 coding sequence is TGTGCCAGCAATAGGGGGAAACACAGGGGGCAGGACACTGAAGCTTTCTTT. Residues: CASNRGKHRGQDTEAFF.

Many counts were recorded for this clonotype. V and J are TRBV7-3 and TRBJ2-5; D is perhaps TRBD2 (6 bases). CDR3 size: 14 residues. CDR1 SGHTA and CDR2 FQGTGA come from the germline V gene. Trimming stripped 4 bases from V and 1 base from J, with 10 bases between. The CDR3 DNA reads TGTGCCAGCAGCTCGTACGGGAGCCAAGAGACCCAGTACTTC. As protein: CASSSYGSQETQYF.

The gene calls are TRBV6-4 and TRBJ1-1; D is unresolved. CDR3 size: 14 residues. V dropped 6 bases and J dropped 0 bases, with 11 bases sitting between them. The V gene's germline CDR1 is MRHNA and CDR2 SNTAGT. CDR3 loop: CASSPRAMNTEAFF. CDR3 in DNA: TGTGCCAGCAGCCCCCGGGCCATGAACACTGAAGCTTTCTTT.

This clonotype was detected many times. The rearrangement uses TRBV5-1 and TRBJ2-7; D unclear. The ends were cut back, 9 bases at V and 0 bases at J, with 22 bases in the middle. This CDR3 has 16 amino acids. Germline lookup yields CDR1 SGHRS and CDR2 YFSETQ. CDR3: CATPARSTYSSYEQYF. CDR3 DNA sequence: TGCGCCACCCCGGCACGGTCGACCTACAGCTCCTACGAGCAGTACTTC.

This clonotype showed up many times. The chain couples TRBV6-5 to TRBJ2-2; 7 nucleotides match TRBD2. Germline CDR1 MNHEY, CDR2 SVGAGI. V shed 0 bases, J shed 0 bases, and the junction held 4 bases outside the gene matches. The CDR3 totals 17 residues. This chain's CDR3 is CASSYSGGPANTGELFF. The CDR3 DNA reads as TGTGCCAGCAGTTACTCGGGAGGGCCAGCGAACACCGGGGAGCTGTTTTTT.

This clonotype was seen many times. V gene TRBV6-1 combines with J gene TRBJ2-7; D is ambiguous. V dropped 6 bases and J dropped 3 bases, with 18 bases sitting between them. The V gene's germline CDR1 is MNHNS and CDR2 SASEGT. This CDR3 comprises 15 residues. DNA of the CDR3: TGTGCCAGCAGGTCTTTGAATGTCCCTTACTACGAGCAGTACTTC. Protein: CASRSLNVPYYEQYF.

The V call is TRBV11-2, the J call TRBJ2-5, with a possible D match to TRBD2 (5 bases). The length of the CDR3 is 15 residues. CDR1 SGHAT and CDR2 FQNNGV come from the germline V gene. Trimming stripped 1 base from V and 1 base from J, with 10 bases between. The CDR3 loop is CASSLVAGSQETQYF. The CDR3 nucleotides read TGTGCCAGCAGCTTAGTGGCGGGCAGCCAAGAGACCCAGTACTTC.

This CDR3 is CASSSTSLAGELFF. The CDR3 region has the DNA TGTGCCAGCAGCTCCACTAGCTTGGCCGGGGAGCTGTTTTTT. The chain has TRBV7-3 and TRBJ2-2, with D perhaps TRBD2 (6 bases). Trimming cost V 4 bases and J 6 bases, with 12 bases left between them. Germline lookup yields CDR1 SGHTA and CDR2 FQGTGA. The CDR3 is made up of 14 amino acids.

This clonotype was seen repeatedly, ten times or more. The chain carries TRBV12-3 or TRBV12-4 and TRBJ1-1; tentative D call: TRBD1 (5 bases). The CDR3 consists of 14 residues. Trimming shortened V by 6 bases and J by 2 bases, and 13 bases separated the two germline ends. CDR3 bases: TGTGCCAGCAGCAACCTCAGGGATAACACTGAAGCTTTCTTT. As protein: CASSNLRDNTEAFF.

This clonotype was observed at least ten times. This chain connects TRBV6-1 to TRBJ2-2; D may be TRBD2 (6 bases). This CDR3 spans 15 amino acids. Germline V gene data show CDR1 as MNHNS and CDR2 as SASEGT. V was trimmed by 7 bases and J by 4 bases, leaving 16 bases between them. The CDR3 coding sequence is TGTGCCAGCATACCGGGACTCCCAGCCACCGGGGAGCTGTTTTTT. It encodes CASIPGLPATGELFF.

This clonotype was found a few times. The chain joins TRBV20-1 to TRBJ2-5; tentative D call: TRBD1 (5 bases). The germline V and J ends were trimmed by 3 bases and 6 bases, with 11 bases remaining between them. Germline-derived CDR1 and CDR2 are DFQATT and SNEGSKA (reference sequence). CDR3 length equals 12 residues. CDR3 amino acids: CSARQGGQTQYF. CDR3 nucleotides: TGCAGTGCTAGGCAGGGTGGACAGACCCAGTACTTC.